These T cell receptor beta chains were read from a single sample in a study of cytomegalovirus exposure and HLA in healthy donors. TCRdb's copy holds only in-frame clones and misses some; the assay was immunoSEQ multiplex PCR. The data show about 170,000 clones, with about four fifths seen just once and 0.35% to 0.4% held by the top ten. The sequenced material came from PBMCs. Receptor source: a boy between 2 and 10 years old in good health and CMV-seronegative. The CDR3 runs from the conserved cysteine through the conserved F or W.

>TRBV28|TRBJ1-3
CASSWQGFSGNTIYF
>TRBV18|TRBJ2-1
CASSPLAGNNEQFF
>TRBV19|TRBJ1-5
CASSMSSPQPQHF
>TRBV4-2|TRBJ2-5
CASSQDRVETQYF
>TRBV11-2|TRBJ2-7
CASSFSSTGFREQYF
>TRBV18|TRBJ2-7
CASSSQGFINEQYF
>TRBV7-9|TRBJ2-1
CASGDWAGNEQFF
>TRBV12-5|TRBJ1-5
CASGYTPGLDFPPQHF
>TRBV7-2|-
CASSSTGLAGDPEQYF
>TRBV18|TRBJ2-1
CASSSTGPGFF
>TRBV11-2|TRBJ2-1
CASSLAGGSAYNEQFF
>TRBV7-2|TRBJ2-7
CASRNSPWRGEQYF
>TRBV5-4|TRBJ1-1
CASSWEGYRYTEAFF
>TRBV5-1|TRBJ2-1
CASSLWREVDEQFF
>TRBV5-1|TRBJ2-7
CASSPYRGDYEQYF
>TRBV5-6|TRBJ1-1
CASSLTGENTEAFF
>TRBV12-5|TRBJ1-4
CASGLGESTNEKLFF
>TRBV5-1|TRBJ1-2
CASSLLTGGGSVLPYTF
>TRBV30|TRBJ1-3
CAWSWQGNTIYF
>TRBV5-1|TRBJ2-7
CASSLGGHLSYEQYF
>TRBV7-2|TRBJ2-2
CASSLGAGNTGELFF
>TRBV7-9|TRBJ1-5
CASSPLSHQPQHF
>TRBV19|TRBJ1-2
CASLPGQGGGYTF
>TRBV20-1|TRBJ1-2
CSAFTGYGYTF
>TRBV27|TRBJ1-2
CASSPRTGVGGYTF
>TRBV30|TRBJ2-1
CAWSVSRRVQFF
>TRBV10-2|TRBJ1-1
CASSLQGNTEAFF
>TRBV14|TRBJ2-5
CASSLSYQETQYF
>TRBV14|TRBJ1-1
CASSNLNTEAFF
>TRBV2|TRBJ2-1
CASSEARGWGNEQFF
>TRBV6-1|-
CASSQGPGGRPPYEQYF
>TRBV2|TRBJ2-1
CASIATSYNEQFF
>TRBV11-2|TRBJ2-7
CASSLQLAGTYEQYF